A single sample gave rise to the 27 T cell receptor beta chains below, sequenced in a study of regulatory T cells in long-lasting Graves disease. Time point meaning: newly diagnosed GD, antithyroid drugs for less than 3 months. PBMCs provided the RNA from which the TCR library was made. In building TCR beta libraries, iRepertoire HTBI primers were used together with Arm-PCR of CDR3 regions. Via MiXCR, TCRdb re-called the multiplex PCR reads, giving one row per CDR3 protein. The data hold over 200,000 distinct CDR3 sequences, with about 17% observed a single time. These data are also associated with another study on T cells in Graves' hyperthyroidism and ophthalmopathy.

The specimen comprised peripheral blood mononuclear cells (PBMCs), sampled at new diagnosis, from a patient treated with antithyroid drugs. Receptors originate from a woman under 40 with Graves disease.

This clonotype was seen ten or more times. This chain connects TRBV12-3 or TRBV12-4 to TRBJ1-6, with 8 bases fitting TRBD1. The CDR3 is 16 residues long. The V and J ends lost 6 bases and 10 bases, in that order; junction bases with no gene match: 14. CDR3 amino acids: CASRGAGDRGQSPLHF. In DNA form, the CDR3 reads TGTGCCAGCAGGGGGGCGGGAGACAGGGGTCAATCACCCCTCCACTTT.

This clonotype was observed many times. The J gene is TRBJ1-5, the V gene TRBV20-1; D possibly corresponds to TRBD1 (5 bases). This CDR3 spans 17 amino acids. Deletions cut 0 bases from V and 1 base from J, with 16 bases between. The germline CDR1 and CDR2 sequences are DFQATT and SNEGSKA (reference sequence). The CDR3 spells CSARDPLERGSNQPQHF. In DNA, the CDR3 is TGCAGTGCTAGAGATCCCTTGGAGAGGGGAAGCAATCAGCCCCAGCATTTT.

A word on this clonotype: This likely traces to a read error, being one base from a far larger clone. This sequence joins TRBV2 and TRBJ2-3; possible D gene TRBD2, 5 bases. The J call may be faulty, since TRBJ2-1 better matches the DNA end. The CDR3 spans 15 residues. Germline V gene sequence: CDR1 SNHLY, CDR2 FYNNEI. As DNA, the CDR3 is TGTGCCAGCAGTGAACCGCGGACTCACTCCTACGAGCAGTTCTTC. Amino acids: CASSEPRTHSYEQFF.

V usage is TRBV20-1 and J usage is TRBJ2-7; TRBD1 matches at 10 bases. With 6 bases clipped from V and 5 bases from J, the junction kept 10 bases outside the gene matches. The CDR3 covers 14 residues. CDR1 DFQATT and CDR2 SNEGSKA come from the germline V gene (reference sequence). The CDR3 is CSAVPGQGLHEQYF. The DNA of the CDR3 is TGCAGTGCCGTCCCGGGACAGGGGTTGCACGAGCAGTACTTC.

This clonotype was counted ten times or more. The chain couples TRBV19 to TRBJ1-5; perhaps TRBD1 as D (6 bases). Germline V gene data show CDR1 as LNHDA and CDR2 as SQIVND (reference sequence). This CDR3 comprises 13 residues. This chain's CDR3 is CASSRGFDLPQHF. CDR3 in DNA: TGTGCGAGCTCCAGGGGCTTCGACCTGCCCCAGCATTTT.

The sample holds many counts of this clonotype. The chain employs TRBV6-5 and TRBJ1-2, with D tentatively TRBD1 (5 bases). The germline CDR1 and CDR2 sequences are MNHEY and SVGAGI. V gave up 3 bases and J gave up 8 bases, with 13 bases separating them. The CDR3 has 13 amino acids. CDR3 in DNA: TGTGCCAGCAGTTATTCGAGGGGCTCAGGCTACACCTTC. This encodes CASSYSRGSGYTF.

The table lists this clonotype with many counts. This chain joins TRBV2 and TRBJ2-7; 9 nucleotides agree with TRBD2. J gave up 3 bases and V 7 bases, and 7 bases lay outside the gene matches. The CDR3 runs to 14 residues. Germline loops: CDR1 SNHLY, CDR2 FYNNEI. The CDR3 is CASTVQRGDYEQYF. The CDR3 DNA is TGTGCCAGCACCGTACAGCGGGGGGACTACGAGCAGTACTTC. Supplemented by reference TRBV2 and TRBJ2-7, the full variable domain reads EPEVTQTPSHQVTQMGQEVILRCVPISNHLYFYWYRQILGQKVEFLVSFYNNEISEKSEIFDDQFSVERPDGSNFTLKIRSTKLEDSAMYFCASTVQRGDYEQYFGPGTRLTVT.

The CDR3 spells CASSSAGHSYNEQFF. In DNA, the CDR3 is TGTGCCAGCAGTTCTGCGGGGCACTCCTACAATGAGCAGTTCTTC. The chain couples TRBV27 to TRBJ2-1; D possibly corresponds to TRBD2 (6 bases). V shed 4 bases and J shed 0 bases, with 10 bases lying between them. This CDR3 has 15 residues. Germline V lookup: CDR1 MNHEY, CDR2 SMNVEV (reference sequence).

The V gene is TRBV12-3 or TRBV12-4, the J gene TRBJ2-1; 11 nucleotides line up with TRBD2. The CDR3 length is 15 residues. V trimming: 7 bases; J trimming: 2 bases; junction bases outside the gene matches: 4. The CDR3 DNA reads as TGTGCCAGCAATCTACTAGCGGGGGCCTACAATGAGCAGTTCTTC. This translates into CASNLLAGAYNEQFF.

At least ten counts were recorded for this clonotype. CDR3 nucleotides: TGTGCCAGTGACCGGACAGGGGTCACCGGGGAGCTGTTTTTT. It specifies CASDRTGVTGELFF. The chain recombines TRBV19 with TRBJ2-2; TRBD1 matches at 9 bases. Trimming at V came to 8 bases and at J to 4 bases, leaving 5 bases not matched to a gene. The CDR3 has 14 residues. Germline values: CDR1 LNHDA, CDR2 SQIVND (reference sequence).

The sample holds a few counts of this clonotype. The CDR3 DNA reads as TGCGCCAGCAGCCAAACCGTTCAGGGTTCTCACACTGAAGCTTTCTTT. Translation: CASSQTVQGSHTEAFF. The rearrangement joins TRBV4-1 to TRBJ1-1, with D possibly TRBD1 on 5 matching bases. V was shortened by 2 bases and J by 3 bases, with 16 bases between the two germline ends. CDR1 is MGHRA and CDR2 is YSYEKL in the germline V gene. The CDR3 contains 16 residues.

This chain joins TRBV7-8 and TRBJ2-3, with 12 bases lining up with TRBD2. With 4 bases clipped from V and 0 bases from J, the junction kept 5 bases outside the gene matches. CDR1 is SGHVS, CDR2 FQNEAQ, per germline. The CDR3 consists of 17 residues. The CDR3 region is CASSWPTSGGSTDTQYF. Here the CDR3 DNA reads TGTGCCAGCAGCTGGCCCACTAGCGGGGGGAGCACAGATACGCAGTATTTT.

This clonotype was seen repeatedly, ten times or more. The CDR3 region has the DNA TGTGCCAGTAGCAGGACCGGGACAGGGAGCTCCTACAATGAGCAGTTCTTC. Amino acid sequence: CASSRTGTGSSYNEQFF. This sequence joins TRBV19 and TRBJ2-1; 9 bases fit TRBD1. V gave up 6 bases and J gave up 0 bases; unmatched junction bases: 9. This CDR3 contains 17 residues. Germline values: CDR1 LNHDA, CDR2 SQIVND (reference sequence).

This clonotype appeared many times. The chain uses TRBV7-2 and TRBJ2-7; D possibly uses TRBD1 or TRBD2 (6 bases each). Trimming pared 5 bases from V and 6 bases from J, leaving 17 bases between. The CDR3 is 14 amino acids. Per the germline V gene, CDR1 is SGHTA and CDR2 is FQGNSA. The CDR3 DNA reads as TGTGCCAGCAGCCAAGGACAGACTAGGCGCGAGCAGTACTTC. This translates into CASSQGQTRREQYF. Drawing the rest from reference TRBV7-2 and TRBJ2-7, the complete variable domain is GAGVSQSPSNKVTEKGKDVELRCDPISGHTALYWYRQSLGQGLEFLIYFQGNSAPDKSGLPSDRFSAERTGGSVSTLTIQRTQQEDSAVYLCASSQGQTRREQYFGPGTRLTVT.

The chain is built from TRBV2 and TRBJ1-5, with D hard to call. The CDR3 loop spans 15 amino acids. Between the trimmed V and J ends, which lost 6 bases and 3 bases, there was a span of 15 bases. Germline V gene data show CDR1 as SNHLY and CDR2 as FYNNEI. Here the CDR3 DNA reads TGTGCCAGCAGCCGGTCCGGAAGCCACAATCAGCCCCAGCATTTT. Translating it yields CASSRSGSHNQPQHF. The whole variable domain, remainder taken from reference TRBV2 and TRBJ1-5, is EPEVTQTPSHQVTQMGQEVILRCVPISNHLYFYWYRQILGQKVEFLVSFYNNEISEKSEIFDDQFSVERPDGSNFTLKIRSTKLEDSAMYFCASSRSGSHNQPQHFGDGTRLSIL.

This clonotype was observed a handful of times. This chain links TRBV6-1 with TRBJ2-3, with 10 nucleotides matching TRBD1. Trimming removed 5 bases from V and 2 bases from J; junction bases left unmatched: 7. CDR1 is MNHNS and CDR2 is SASEGT in the germline V gene. The CDR3 is 16 residues long. CDR3 in DNA: TGTGCCAGCAGTACCGGGACAGGGGTTTTCACAGATACGCAGTATTTT. Its translation: CASSTGTGVFTDTQYF.

This clonotype was seen many times. This sequence joins TRBV7-2 and TRBJ1-6; D is perhaps TRBD1 (5 bases). V was shortened by 0 bases and J by 7 bases, with 7 bases between the two germline ends. This CDR3 has 14 amino acids. Germline CDR1 reads SGHTA; CDR2 reads FQGNSA. The CDR3 is CASSLAGANSPLHF. Written as DNA, the CDR3 is TGTGCCAGCAGCTTAGCAGGGGCAAATTCACCCCTCCACTTT.

This clonotype appeared many times. The genes are TRBV2 and TRBJ2-2; D is unclear. V shed 2 bases and J shed 1 base, with 8 bases lying between them. The CDR3 has 15 amino acids. Looked up from germline, CDR1 is SNHLY and CDR2 is FYNNEI. Written as DNA, the CDR3 is TGTGCCAGCAGTGAAAGGCCTCAGAACACCGGGGAGCTGTTTTTT. Protein sequence: CASSERPQNTGELFF. The variable domain in full, with the rest retrieved from reference TRBV2 and TRBJ2-2, is EPEVTQTPSHQVTQMGQEVILRCVPISNHLYFYWYRQILGQKVEFLVSFYNNEISEKSEIFDDQFSVERPDGSNFTLKIRSTKLEDSAMYFCASSERPQNTGELFFGEGSRLTVL.

This clonotype has a count of ten or more. The V and J genes are TRBV7-9 and TRBJ2-3; 9 nucleotides align to TRBD2. The CDR3 is 17 amino acids. Germline lookup yields CDR1 SEHNR and CDR2 FQNEAQ (reference sequence). Trimming removed 2 bases from V and 3 bases from J; junction bases left unmatched: 9. Written as DNA, the CDR3 is TGTGCCAGCAGCTTAAGAATGGAGCTAGCGGGGACAGATACGCAGTATTTT. Amino acids: CASSLRMELAGTDTQYF.

Only a few counts were recorded for this clonotype. The rearrangement links TRBV28 to TRBJ1-3; possible D gene TRBD1, 6 bases. Germline loops: CDR1 MDHEN, CDR2 SYDVKM. The V end lost 4 bases, the J end lost 4 bases, and 14 bases lay between the germline ends. This CDR3 is 15 amino acids long. The CDR3 is CASSSQGRGGNTIYF. Here the CDR3 DNA reads TGTGCCAGCAGTTCACAGGGAAGAGGAGGAAACACCATATATTTT.

This clonotype has ten or more counts. V is TRBV20-1 and J is TRBJ2-1; a weak D match, TRBD2 (6 bases). The germline gives CDR1 DFQATT, CDR2 SNEGSKA (reference sequence). There are 13 residues in the CDR3. Trimming removed 4 bases from V and 1 base from J, with 8 bases in between. CDR3 region: CSATAGSYNEQFF. For the CDR3, the DNA is TGCAGTGCTACCGCGGGGTCCTACAATGAGCAGTTCTTC.

This clonotype has a count of ten or more. The gene calls are TRBV5-1 and TRBJ2-3, with 7 bases aligning to TRBD1. The J call may be mistaken, given a closer DNA end match to TRBJ2-7. CDR3 length equals 15 residues. CDR1 is SGHRS, CDR2 YFSETQ, per germline. The CDR3 DNA reads TGCGCCAGCAGCTTGCCAACGACAGGGTTGGGGGAGCAGTACTTC. Translating gives CASSLPTTGLGEQYF.

There are many counts of this clonotype. The chain uses TRBV18 and TRBJ1-3; D not resolved. The CDR3 has 14 amino acids. The ends were cut back, 3 bases at V and 2 bases at J, with 8 bases in the middle. Germline V gene data show CDR1 as KGHSH and CDR2 as LQKENI. The CDR3 here is CASSPRDTGNTIYF. The CDR3 DNA reads TGTGCCAGCTCACCGAGGGATACTGGAAACACCATATATTTT.

The chain combines TRBV9 with TRBJ1-1; a possible D gene is TRBD1 (5 bases). CDR3 length equals 17 residues. The V gene lost 4 bases and the J gene lost 4 bases, with 23 bases spanning the gap. Germline-derived CDR1 and CDR2 are SGDLS and YYNGEE. The CDR3 coding sequence is TGTGCCAGCAGCTATAATTCCGAGGGGCGCGGTAGCACTGAAGCTTTCTTT. Residues: CASSYNSEGRGSTEAFF.

V usage is TRBV20-1 and J usage is TRBJ1-1, with a possible D match to TRBD1 (5 bases). Germline CDR1 is DFQATT and CDR2 is SNEGSKA (reference sequence). Trimming took off 2 bases at V and 5 bases at J, with 15 bases between the two ends. The CDR3 has 14 amino acids. The CDR3 spells CSARMGGTGTEAFF. In DNA form, the CDR3 reads TGCAGTGCTAGAATGGGGGGGACGGGGACTGAAGCTTTCTTT.

A word on this clonotype: This likely reflects a read error, since a far larger clone is one base away. The V call is TRBV3-1, the J call TRBJ2-7, with D hard to call. This CDR3 comprises 12 residues. Trimming pared 0 bases from V and 7 bases from J, leaving 7 bases between. Germline V lookup: CDR1 LGHDT, CDR2 YNNKEL (reference sequence). The chain's CDR3 is CASSQDLGEQYF. CDR3 bases: TGTGCCAGCAGCCAAGATTTGGGTGAGCAGTACTTC.

Many counts were recorded for this clonotype. The junction does not match germline at one end; this may be a read error. This rearrangement joins TRBV10-3 to TRBJ1-1, with 7 bases that match TRBD1. The CDR3 covers 16 residues. Germline lookup yields CDR1 ENHRY and CDR2 SYGVKD. CDR3 region: CAISESKGALNTEAFF. DNA for the CDR3: TGTGCCATCAGTGAGTCAAAGGGGGCGCTGAATACTGAAGCTTTCTTT.